This TCR beta chain is from a study of blood T cell repertoires in COVID-19. The CDR3 consists of 15 residues. V lost 2 bases to trimming and J lost 5 bases; unmatched junction nucleotides: 5. Germline V gives CDR1 SGHTA, CDR2 FQGNSA. This clone was seen only once. This specimen includes other DNA sequences encoding the same CDR3. TCRdb's table, derived via immunoSEQ multiplex PCR, lists solely in-frame clones and lacks some. The repertoire holds roughly 160,000 clones, with 83% as singletons. The chain has TRBV7-2 and TRBJ2-5, with TRBD2 matching 10 bases. The sequenced material came from peripheral blood. The origin of this receptor is a woman aged 80 or over with acute or convalescent COVID-19. CDR3: CASSLSGGAEETQYF. The CDR3 region has the DNA TGTGCCAGCAGCTTAAGCGGGGGGGCGGAGGAGACCCAGTACTTC.